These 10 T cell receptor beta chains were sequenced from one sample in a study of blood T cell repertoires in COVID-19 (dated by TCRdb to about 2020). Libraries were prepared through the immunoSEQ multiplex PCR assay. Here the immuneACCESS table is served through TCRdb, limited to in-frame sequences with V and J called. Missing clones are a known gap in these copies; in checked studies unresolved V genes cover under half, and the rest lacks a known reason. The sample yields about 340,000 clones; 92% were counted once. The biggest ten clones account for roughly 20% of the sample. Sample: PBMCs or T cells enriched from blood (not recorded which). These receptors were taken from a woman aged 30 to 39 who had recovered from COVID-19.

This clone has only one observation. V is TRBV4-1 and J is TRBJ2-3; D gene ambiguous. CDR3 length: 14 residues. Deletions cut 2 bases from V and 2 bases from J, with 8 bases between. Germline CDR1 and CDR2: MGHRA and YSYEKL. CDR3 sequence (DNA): TGCGCCAGCAGCCAACGTGTGGCCACAGATACGCAGTATTTT. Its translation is CASSQRVATDTQYF.

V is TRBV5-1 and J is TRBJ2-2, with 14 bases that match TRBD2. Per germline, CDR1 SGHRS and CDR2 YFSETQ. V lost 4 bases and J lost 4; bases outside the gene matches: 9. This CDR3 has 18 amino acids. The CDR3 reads CASSLSPGTSGGTGELFF. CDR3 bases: TGCGCCAGCAGCCTAAGTCCCGGGACTAGCGGGGGCACCGGGGAGCTGTTTTTT.

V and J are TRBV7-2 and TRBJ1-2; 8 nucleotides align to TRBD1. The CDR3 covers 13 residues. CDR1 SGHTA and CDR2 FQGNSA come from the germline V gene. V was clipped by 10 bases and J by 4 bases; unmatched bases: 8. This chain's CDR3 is CATRTGNIYGYTF. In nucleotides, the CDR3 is TGTGCCACCAGGACAGGGAACATCTATGGCTACACCTTC. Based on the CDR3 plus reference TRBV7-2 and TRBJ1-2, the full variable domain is GAGVSQSPSNKVTEKGKDVELRCDPISGHTALYWYRQSLGQGLEFLIYFQGNSAPDKSGLPSDRFSAERTGGSVSTLTIQRTQQEDSAVYLCATRTGNIYGYTFGSGTRLTVV.

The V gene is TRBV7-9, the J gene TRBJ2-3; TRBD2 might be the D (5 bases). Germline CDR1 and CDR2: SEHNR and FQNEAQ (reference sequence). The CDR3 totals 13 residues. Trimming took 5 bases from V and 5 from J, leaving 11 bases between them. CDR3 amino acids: CASSRLGGDTQYF. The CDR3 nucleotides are TGTGCCAGCAGCCGCCTCGGAGGAGATACGCAGTATTTT.

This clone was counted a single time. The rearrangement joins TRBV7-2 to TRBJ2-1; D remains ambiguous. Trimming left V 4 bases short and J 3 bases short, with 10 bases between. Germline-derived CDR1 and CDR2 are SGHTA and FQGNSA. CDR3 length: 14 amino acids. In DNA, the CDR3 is TGTGCCAGCAGCTCCCCCAACAACTACAATGAGCAGTTCTTC. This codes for CASSSPNNYNEQFF.

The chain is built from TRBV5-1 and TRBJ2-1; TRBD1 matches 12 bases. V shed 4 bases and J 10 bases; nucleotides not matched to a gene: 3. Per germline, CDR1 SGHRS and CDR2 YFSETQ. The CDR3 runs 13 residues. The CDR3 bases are TGCGCCAGCAGCACGGGGACAGGGGGCGAGCAGTTCTTC. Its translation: CASSTGTGGEQFF.

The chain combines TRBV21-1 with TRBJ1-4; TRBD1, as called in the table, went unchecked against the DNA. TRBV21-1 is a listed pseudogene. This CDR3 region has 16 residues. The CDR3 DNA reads TGTGCCAGCAGTTTCGGACAGATGGAAACTAATGAAAAACTGTTTTTT. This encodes CASSFGQMETNEKLFF.

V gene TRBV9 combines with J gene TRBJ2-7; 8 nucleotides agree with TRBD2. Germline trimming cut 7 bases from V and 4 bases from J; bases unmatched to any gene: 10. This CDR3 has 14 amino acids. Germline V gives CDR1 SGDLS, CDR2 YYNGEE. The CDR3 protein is CASATHPGGYEQYF. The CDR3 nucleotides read TGTGCCAGCGCAACCCATCCGGGAGGGTACGAGCAGTACTTC.

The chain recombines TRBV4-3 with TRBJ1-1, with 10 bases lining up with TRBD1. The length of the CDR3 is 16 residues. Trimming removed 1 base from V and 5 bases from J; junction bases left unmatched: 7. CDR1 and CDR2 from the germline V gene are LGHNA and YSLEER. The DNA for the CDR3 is TGCGCCAGCAGCCAAGGTCCCGGGACAGGGGTTACTGAAGCTTTCTTT. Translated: CASSQGPGTGVTEAFF.

The CDR3 is CSVEDPERGREQYF. CDR3 sequence (DNA): TGCAGCGTTGAAGATCCCGAGCGGGGGCGGGAGCAGTACTTC. This rearrangement joins TRBV29-1 to TRBJ2-7; 8 nucleotides match TRBD2. CDR1 is SQVTM and CDR2 is ANQGSEA in the germline V gene. Losses at the gene ends were 0 bases for V and 7 bases for J; bases not matched to a gene: 8. The CDR3 is 14 residues long.